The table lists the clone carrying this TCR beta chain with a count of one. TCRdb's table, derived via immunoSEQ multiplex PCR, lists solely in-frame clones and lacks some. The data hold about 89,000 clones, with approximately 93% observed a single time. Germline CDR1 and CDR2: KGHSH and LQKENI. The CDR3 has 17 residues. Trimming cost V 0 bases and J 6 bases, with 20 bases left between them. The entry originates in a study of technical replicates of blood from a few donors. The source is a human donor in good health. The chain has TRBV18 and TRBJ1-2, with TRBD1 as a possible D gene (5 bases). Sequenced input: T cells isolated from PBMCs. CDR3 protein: CASSPPGSRVYLDGYTF. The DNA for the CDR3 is TGTGCCAGCTCACCACCAGGCTCCAGGGTATATCTGGATGGCTACACCTTC.